This note documents a single T cell receptor beta chain sequence. Possible read error: a much larger clone is one base away. Other DNA sequences within the sample encode an identical CDR3. This sample was included in a study of brain metastases from non-small cell lung cancer. Germline-derived CDR1 and CDR2 are LNHDA and SQIVND (reference sequence). This CDR3 is built from 14 residues. The assay was immunoSEQ multiplex PCR, and TCRdb's table has in-frame clones only and misses some. Here the sample spans 1,500 to 2,000 clones, 70% to 85% being singletons. Material: tumor-adjacent normal tissue. The J gene is TRBJ2-3, the V gene TRBV19; D is unclear. This TCR came from a donor over 35 with non-small cell lung cancer. The CDR3 coding sequence is TGTGCCAGTAGTATAGCGGGCTCCGAGGATACGCAATATTTT. Translation: CASSIAGSEDTQYF.